This TCR beta chain was sequenced for a study of blood T cell repertoires in COVID-19. Trimming pared 8 bases from V and 1 base from J, leaving 15 bases between. Germline-derived CDR1 and CDR2 are LGHDT and YNNKEL (reference sequence). This CDR3 spans 14 amino acids. Assignments of participants to cohorts depended upon their own reported clinical history. The method was immunoSEQ multiplex PCR; TCRdb's version includes in-frame clones alone and lacks a portion of them. The table shows approximately 300,000 clones, with just over 85% occurring only once. This TCR came from a woman aged 18-29 years who had recovered from COVID-19. The gene calls are TRBV3-1 (or the pseudogene TRBV3-2) and TRBJ2-7; D is unresolved. Sequenced input: PBMCs or T cells enriched from blood (not recorded which). The CDR3 reads CASRRKERSYEQYF. The CDR3 region has the DNA TGTGCCAGCCGACGGAAGGAGAGATCCTACGAGCAGTACTTC.